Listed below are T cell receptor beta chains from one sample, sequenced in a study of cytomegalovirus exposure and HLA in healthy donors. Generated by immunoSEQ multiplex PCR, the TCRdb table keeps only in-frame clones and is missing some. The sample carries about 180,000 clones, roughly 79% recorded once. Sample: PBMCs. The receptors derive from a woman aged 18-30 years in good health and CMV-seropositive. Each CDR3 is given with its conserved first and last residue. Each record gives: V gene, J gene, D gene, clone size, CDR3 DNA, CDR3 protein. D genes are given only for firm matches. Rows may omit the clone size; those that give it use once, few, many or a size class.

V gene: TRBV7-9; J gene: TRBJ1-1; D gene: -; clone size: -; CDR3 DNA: TGTGCCAGCAGCTTAGATGGGGCGCCCAACACTGAAGCTTTCTTT; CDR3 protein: CASSLDGAPNTEAFF
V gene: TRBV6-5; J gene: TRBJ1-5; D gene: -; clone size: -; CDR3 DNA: TGTGCCAGCAGTTACTCGATTGGGAGTGGACAGCCCCAGCATTTT; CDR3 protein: CASSYSIGSGQPQHF
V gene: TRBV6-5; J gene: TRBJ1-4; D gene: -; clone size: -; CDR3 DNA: TGTGCCAGCAGAGGGGAGGGTTTTAGGGCTGAAAAACTGTTTTTT; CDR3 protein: CASRGEGFRAEKLFF
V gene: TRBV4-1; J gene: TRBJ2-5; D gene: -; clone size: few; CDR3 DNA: TGCGCCAGCAGCCCTATATCGGGACTTATAGAGACCCAGTACTTC; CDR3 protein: CASSPISGLIETQYF
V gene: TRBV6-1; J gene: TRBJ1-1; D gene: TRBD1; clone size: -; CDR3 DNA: TGTGCCAGCAGTGAAGTCCACGGGACAGGGAGAGGGAACACTGAAGCTTTCTTT; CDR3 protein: CASSEVHGTGRGNTEAFF
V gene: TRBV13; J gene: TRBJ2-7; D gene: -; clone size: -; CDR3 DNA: TGTGCCAGCAGCTTATGGAGTGGTAGGTCCTACGAGCAGTACTTC; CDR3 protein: CASSLWSGRSYEQYF
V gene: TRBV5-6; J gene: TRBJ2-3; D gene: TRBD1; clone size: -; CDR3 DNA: TGTGCCAGCAGCTCCGCAACAGGGGGAAGAAGAGATACGCAGTATTTT; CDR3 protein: CASSSATGGRRDTQYF
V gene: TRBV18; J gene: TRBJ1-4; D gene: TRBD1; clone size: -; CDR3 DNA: TGTGCCAGCTCGACGGGACAGACTAATGAAAAACTGTTTTTT; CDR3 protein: CASSTGQTNEKLFF
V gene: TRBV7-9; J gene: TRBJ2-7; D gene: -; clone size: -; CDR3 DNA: TGTGCCAGCAGCTTATTCGGGGTCTACGAGCAGTACTTC; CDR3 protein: CASSLFGVYEQYF
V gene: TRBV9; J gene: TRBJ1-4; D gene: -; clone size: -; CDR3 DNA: TGTGCCAGCGGCGTTCGAAACAGCGGTAATGAAAAACTGTTTTTT; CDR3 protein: CASGVRNSGNEKLFF
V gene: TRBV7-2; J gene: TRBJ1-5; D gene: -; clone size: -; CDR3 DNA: TGTGCCAGCAGCTTAGCCCCCCGATTAGATCAGCCCCAGCATTTT; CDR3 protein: CASSLAPRLDQPQHF
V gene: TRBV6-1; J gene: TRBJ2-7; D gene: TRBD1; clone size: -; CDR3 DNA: TGTGCCAGCAGCCTCGTCAGACAGGGACCCGAGCAGTACTTC; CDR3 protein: CASSLVRQGPEQYF
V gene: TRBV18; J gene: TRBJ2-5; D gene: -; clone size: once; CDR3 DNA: TGTGCCAGCTCAACCGGACGAGGGGAGACCCAGTACTTC; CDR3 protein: CASSTGRGETQYF
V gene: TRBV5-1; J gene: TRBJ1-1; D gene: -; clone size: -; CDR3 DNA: TGCGCCAGCAGCTTCTCGAATGGCATGAACACTGAAGCTTTCTTT; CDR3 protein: CASSFSNGMNTEAFF
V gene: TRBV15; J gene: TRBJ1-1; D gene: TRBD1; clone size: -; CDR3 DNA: TGTGCCACCAGCAGAGAGAGGGGGCCTCTAGACACTGAAGCTTTCTTT; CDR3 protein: CATSRERGPLDTEAFF
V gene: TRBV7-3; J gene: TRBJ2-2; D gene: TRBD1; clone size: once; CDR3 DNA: TGTGCCAGCAGCTTAAATGGACAGGGCTTGAATACCGGGGAGCTGTTTTTT; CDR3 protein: CASSLNGQGLNTGELFF
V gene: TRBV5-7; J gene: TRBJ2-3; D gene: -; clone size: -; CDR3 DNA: TGTGCCAGCAGCAAACCCGACTACGACGGGGATACGCAGTATTTT; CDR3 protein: CASSKPDYDGDTQYF
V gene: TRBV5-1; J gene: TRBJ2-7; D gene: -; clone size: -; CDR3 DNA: TGCGCCAGCAGCCTGGAGGACAGGGAGGGTCCCCCCTACGAGCAGTACTTC; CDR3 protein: CASSLEDREGPPYEQYF
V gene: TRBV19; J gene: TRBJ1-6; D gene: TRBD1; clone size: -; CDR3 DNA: TGTGCCAGCTATCCCAGCGGGACAGGGGATTCACCCCTCCACTTT; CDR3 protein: CASYPSGTGDSPLHF
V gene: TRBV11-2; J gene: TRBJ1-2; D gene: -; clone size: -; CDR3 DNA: TGTGCCAGCAGCTCCCCTTTCACAGGGAGGGACTACGGCTACACCTTC; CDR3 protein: CASSSPFTGRDYGYTF
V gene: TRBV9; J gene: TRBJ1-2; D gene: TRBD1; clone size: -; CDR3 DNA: TGTGCCAGCAGCGTAGAGGCAGGGGGTCTACAAGGCTACACCTTC; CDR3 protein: CASSVEAGGLQGYTF
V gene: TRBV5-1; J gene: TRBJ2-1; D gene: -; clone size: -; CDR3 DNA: TGCGCCAGCAGCTTGGTGGCCAGGGGCTCCGATGAGCAGTTCTTC; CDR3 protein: CASSLVARGSDEQFF
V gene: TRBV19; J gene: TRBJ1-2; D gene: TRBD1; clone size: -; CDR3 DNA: TGTGCCAGTAGTACTGGACAGGGATTTGGCTACACCTTC; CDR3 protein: CASSTGQGFGYTF
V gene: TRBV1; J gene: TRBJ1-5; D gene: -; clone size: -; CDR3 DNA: TGCACCAGCAGCCAAGAAGACAGGTTTAAGGAGCCCCAGCATTTT; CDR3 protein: CTSSQEDRFKEPQHF
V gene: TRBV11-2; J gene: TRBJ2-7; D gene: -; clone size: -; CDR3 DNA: TGTGCCAGCAGCTTAGGCCAACAGGGACCCTACGAGCAGTACTTC; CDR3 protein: CASSLGQQGPYEQYF
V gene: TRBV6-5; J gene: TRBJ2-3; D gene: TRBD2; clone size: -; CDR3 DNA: TGTGCCAGCAGTTACCGGGGGGGGTGGGCAGATACGCAGTATTTT; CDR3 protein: CASSYRGGWADTQYF
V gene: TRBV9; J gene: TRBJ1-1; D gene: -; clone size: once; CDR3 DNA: TGTGCCAGCAGCGTTGGGGGGGAGGGTGAAGCTTTCTTT; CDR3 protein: CASSVGGEGEAFF
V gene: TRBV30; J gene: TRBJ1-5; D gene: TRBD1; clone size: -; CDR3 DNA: TGTGCCGGAGGGGGACAGGTCATAAATCAGCCCCAGCATTTT; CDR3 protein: CAGGGQVINQPQHF
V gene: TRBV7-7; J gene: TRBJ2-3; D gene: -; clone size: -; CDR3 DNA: TGTGCTAGCGTGCACCCTATGGGGGGGGCCCCTAGCACAGATACGCAGTATTTT; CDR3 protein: CASVHPMGGAPSTDTQYF
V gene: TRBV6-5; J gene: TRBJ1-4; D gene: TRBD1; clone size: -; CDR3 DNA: TGTGCCAGCCGACAGGGGATAAATGAAAAACTGTTTTTT; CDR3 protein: CASRQGINEKLFF
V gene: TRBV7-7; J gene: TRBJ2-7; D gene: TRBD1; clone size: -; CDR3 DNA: TGTGCTAGCAGCTTGGCCGGGACAGGGGCTGGAGAGCAGTACTTC; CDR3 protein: CASSLAGTGAGEQYF
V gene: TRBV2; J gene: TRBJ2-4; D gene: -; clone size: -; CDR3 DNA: TGTGCCAGCAGAGAAAATCTAGCCAAAAACATTCAGTACTTC; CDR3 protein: CASRENLAKNIQYF
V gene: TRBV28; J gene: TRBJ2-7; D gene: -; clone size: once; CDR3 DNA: TGTGCCAGCTCGGGGGTGCTGTCCTACGAGCAGTACTTC; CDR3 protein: CASSGVLSYEQYF
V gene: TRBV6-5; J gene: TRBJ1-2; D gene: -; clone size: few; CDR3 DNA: TGTGCCAGCAGTTACTCGACACCCCGCTATGGCTACACCTTC; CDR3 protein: CASSYSTPRYGYTF
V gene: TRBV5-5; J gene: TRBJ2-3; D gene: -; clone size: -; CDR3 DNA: TGTGCCAGCTGTCTTATGGGGCAGGGGGGTACAGATACGCAGTATTTT; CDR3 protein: CASCLMGQGGTDTQYF
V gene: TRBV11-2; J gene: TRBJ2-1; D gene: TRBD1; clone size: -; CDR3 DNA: TGTGCCAGCAGTTTGGACAGGGGGACTTACAATGAGCAGTTCTTC; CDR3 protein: CASSLDRGTYNEQFF
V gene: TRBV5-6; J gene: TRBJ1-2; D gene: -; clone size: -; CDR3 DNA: TGTGCCAGCAGCTTGGAGGCAGGGGTTTACTATGGCTACACCTTC; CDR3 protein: CASSLEAGVYYGYTF
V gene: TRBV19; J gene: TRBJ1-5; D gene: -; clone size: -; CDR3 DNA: TGTGCCAGTAGTATGAGGTATAATCAGCCCCAGCATTTT; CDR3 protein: CASSMRYNQPQHF
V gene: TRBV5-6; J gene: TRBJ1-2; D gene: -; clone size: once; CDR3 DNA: TGTGCCAGCAGCTCACAGGCTAACTATGGCTACACCTTC; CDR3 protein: CASSSQANYGYTF
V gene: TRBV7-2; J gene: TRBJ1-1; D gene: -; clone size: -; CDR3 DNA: TGTGCCAGCAGCCCGGTTAGAAATTCGCCCGAAGCTTTCTTT; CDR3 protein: CASSPVRNSPEAFF
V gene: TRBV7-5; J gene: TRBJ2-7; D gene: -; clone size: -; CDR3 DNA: TGTGTCAGAAGCCGTCGACAGGGTTCCTACGAGCAGTACTTC; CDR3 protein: CVRSRRQGSYEQYF
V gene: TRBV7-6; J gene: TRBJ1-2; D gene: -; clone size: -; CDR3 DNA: TGTGCCAGCAGCTTAGATCGGGCCAGGGGACAAAACTATGGCTACACCTTC; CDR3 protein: CASSLDRARGQNYGYTF
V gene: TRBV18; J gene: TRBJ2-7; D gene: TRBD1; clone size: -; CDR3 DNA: TGTGCCAGCTCACCCGGGACAGGGTACCACGAGCAGTACTTC; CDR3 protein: CASSPGTGYHEQYF
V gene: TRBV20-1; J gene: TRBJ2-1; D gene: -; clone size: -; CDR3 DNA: TGCAGTGCCCCCGGGGGTTCGGAGTTCTTC; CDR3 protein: CSAPGGSEFF
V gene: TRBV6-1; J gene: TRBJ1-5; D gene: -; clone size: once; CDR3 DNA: TGTGCCAGCAGTGAAGCGGTACAATATCAGCCCCAGCATTTT; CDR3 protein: CASSEAVQYQPQHF
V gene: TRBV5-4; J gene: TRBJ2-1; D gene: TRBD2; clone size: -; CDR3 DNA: TGTGCCAGCAGCTCGCGACTAGCAAGTGAGCAGTTCTTC; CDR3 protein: CASSSRLASEQFF
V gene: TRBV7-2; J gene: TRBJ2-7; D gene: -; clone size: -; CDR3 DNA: TGTGCCAGCAGCTTAGTTCATGGGGGGGCGGGGGAGCAGTACTTC; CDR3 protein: CASSLVHGGAGEQYF